This TCR beta chain is drawn from a study of T cells in Graves' hyperthyroidism and ophthalmopathy. TCR beta CDR3 regions were amplified from RNA. RT-PCR in the first round (using the HTBI primer set) targeted the TCR CDR3. Each CDR3 protein gets one entry after TCRdb re-called the multiplex PCR reads with MiXCR. The sample holds about 840,000 distinct CDR3 sequences, roughly 40% seen once. The germline V gene has CDR1 DFQATT and CDR2 SNEGSKA (reference sequence). The length of the CDR3 is 14 residues. V gave up 0 bases and J gave up 0 bases, with 8 bases separating them. The chain combines TRBV20-1 with TRBJ2-5; weak D call: TRBD1 (6 bases). Sequencing used blood. The source of this sequence is a man aged 18 to 30 with Graves' hyperthyroidism. In DNA form, the CDR3 reads TGCAGTGCTAGAGATGCAGGGGACCAAGAGACCCAGTACTTC. It specifies CSARDAGDQETQYF.